The 18 T cell receptor beta chains in this list originate from one sample, sequenced in a study of shared clonotypes between healthy human individuals. TCRdb's copy holds only in-frame clones and misses some; the assay was immunoSEQ multiplex PCR. This sample has more than 500,000 clones, with about 96% found just once. Sequencing was done on a sample of naive CD4+ T cells sorted from blood. As to subset: CD45RA+ positively selected. These receptors were collected from a young woman in good health.

This clone appeared once. The chain has TRBV10-1 and TRBJ2-7; tentative D call: TRBD2 (6 bases). The CDR3 consists of 15 residues. V shed 8 bases and J shed 0 bases, with 17 bases lying between them. CDR1 and CDR2 from the germline V gene are WNHNN and SYGVQD (reference sequence). The CDR3: CASRPWGESSYEQYF. The CDR3 coding sequence is TGCGCCAGCCGACCTTGGGGGGAGAGCTCCTACGAGCAGTACTTC.

V is TRBV2 and J is TRBJ2-6; tentatively, D is TRBD1 (5 bases). The CDR3 runs 17 residues. The germline V gene has CDR1 SNHLY and CDR2 FYNNEI. V shed 6 bases and J shed 2 bases, with 17 bases lying between them. The CDR3 here is CASSPSYGAPGANVLTF. The CDR3 nucleotides read TGTGCCAGCAGCCCCTCGTATGGGGCCCCTGGGGCCAACGTCCTGACTTTC.

CDR3 DNA: TGTGCCAGCAGTGAAGGGGGTCTACTAGCCAAAAACATTCAGTACTTC. This sequence encodes CASSEGGLLAKNIQYF. The rearrangement joins TRBV25-1 to TRBJ2-4; D is possibly TRBD1 or TRBD2 (5 bases each). Trimming took 2 bases from V and 0 from J, leaving 11 bases between them. Germline V gives CDR1 MGHDK, CDR2 SYGVNS. This CDR3 has 16 residues.

V is TRBV4-1 and J is TRBJ2-1, with TRBD1 identical over 8 bases. Per germline, CDR1 MGHRA and CDR2 YSYEKL. CDR3 length equals 15 residues. Trimming cost V 3 bases and J 4 bases; bases outside gene matches: 5. CDR3 residues: CASSHAGTGYNEQFF. The CDR3 nucleotides read TGCGCCAGCAGCCATGCCGGGACAGGATACAATGAGCAGTTCTTC.

Regarding this clone: The same CDR3 also results from other DNA sequences found in this sample. The rearrangement joins TRBV28 to TRBJ2-1; 14 bases fit TRBD2. Per germline, CDR1 MDHEN and CDR2 SYDVKM. V lost 5 bases to trimming and J lost 7 bases; unmatched junction nucleotides: 4. The CDR3 extends over 15 amino acids. The CDR3 is CASSPGTSGRNEQFF. The CDR3 DNA reads as TGTGCCAGCAGTCCAGGGACTAGCGGGAGAAATGAGCAGTTCTTC.

The genes are TRBV6-1 and TRBJ1-5, with D unresolved. The germline V gene has CDR1 MNHNS and CDR2 SASEGT. This CDR3 contains 14 residues. V dropped 7 bases and J dropped 5 bases, with 15 bases sitting between them. The chain's CDR3 is CASTPVVWDQPQHF. CDR3 DNA: TGTGCCAGCACCCCGGTGGTATGGGATCAGCCCCAGCATTTT.

This chain links TRBV28 with TRBJ1-4; D not certain. Trimming shortened V by 6 bases and J by 10 bases, and 21 bases separated the two germline ends. Germline lookup yields CDR1 MDHEN and CDR2 SYDVKM. CDR3 length equals 15 residues. The CDR3 coding sequence is TGTGCCAGCAGATCTCAATTGTTCGGGTCTGGAAAACTGTTTTTT. It codes for CASRSQLFGSGKLFF.

The chain uses TRBV28 and TRBJ1-1, with 7 bases lining up with TRBD1. The CDR3 sequence is 15 residues long. With 7 bases clipped from V and 0 bases from J, the junction kept 8 bases outside the gene matches. Germline lookup yields CDR1 MDHEN and CDR2 SYDVKM. CDR3 sequence reads: CASIGPGTVNTEAFF. The CDR3 DNA is TGTGCCAGCATCGGGCCCGGGACAGTGAACACTGAAGCTTTCTTT.

J is TRBJ1-6 and V is TRBV7-8; D gene unclear. The CDR3 consists of 14 residues. Germline V gives CDR1 SGHVS, CDR2 FQNEAQ. V was shortened by 7 bases and J by 6 bases, with 13 bases between the two germline ends. Written as DNA, the CDR3 is TGTGCCAGCAAGCCAACCGTCCCTAATTCACCCCTCCACTTT. Translated, it gives CASKPTVPNSPLHF.

The gene calls are TRBV7-9 and TRBJ1-5, with TRBD1 matching 8 bases. Germline V gene data show CDR1 as SEHNR and CDR2 as FQNEAQ (reference sequence). After removal of 5 bases from V and 0 bases from J, the junction contained 3 bases not matched to a gene. CDR3 size: 15 residues. The CDR3 bases are TGTGCCAGCAGCGCCGGGACAGGTAGCAATCAGCCCCAGCATTTT. Its protein is CASSAGTGSNQPQHF. Complete variable domain (other parts from reference TRBV7-9 and TRBJ1-5): DTGVSQNPRHKITKRGQNVTFRCDPISEHNRLYWYRQTLGQGPEFLTYFQNEAQLEKSRLLSDRFSAERPKGSFSTLEIQRTEQGDSAMYLCASSAGTGSNQPQHFGDGTRLSIL.

This clone has a handful of counts. The chain combines TRBV27 with TRBJ2-5; TRBD1 aligns across 12 bases. V lost 6 bases and J lost 5; bases outside the gene matches: 7. In germline, CDR1 is MNHEY, CDR2 SMNVEV (reference sequence). The CDR3 extends over 15 amino acids. Written as DNA, the CDR3 is TGTGCCAGCAGCCCGGGACAGGGGGCAGGGGAGACCCAGTACTTC. Protein: CASSPGQGAGETQYF.

V and J are TRBV9 and TRBJ2-6; 11 bases match TRBD1. This CDR3 has 17 residues. CDR1 is SGDLS, CDR2 YYNGEE, per germline. The V gene end was trimmed by 2 bases and the J gene end by 3 bases; junction bases not matched to a gene: 4. The CDR3 bases are TGTGCCAGCAGCGTGCCGGGACAGGGGGTTGGGGCCAACGTCCTGACTTTC. Protein product: CASSVPGQGVGANVLTF. The full variable domain, completed using reference TRBV9 and TRBJ2-6, is DSGVTQTPKHLITATGQRVTLRCSPRSGDLSVYWYQQSLDQGLQFLIQYYNGEERAKGNILERFSAQQFPDLHSELNLSSLELGDSALYFCASSVPGQGVGANVLTFGAGSRLTVL.

The CDR3 nucleotides are TGCAGCGTTCAGGGGGCGGATGAGCAGTTCTTC. This encodes CSVQGADEQFF. The chain recombines TRBV29-1 with TRBJ2-1; the match to TRBD1 covers 8 bases. CDR3 size: 11 residues. Germline-derived CDR1 and CDR2 are SQVTM and ANQGSEA. Trimming cost V 5 bases and J 8 bases; bases outside gene matches: 2.

The V gene is TRBV11-3, the J gene TRBJ2-1, with D perhaps TRBD2 (6 bases). The CDR3 spans 18 residues. V lost 1 base and J 0 bases, leaving 16 bases between the germline ends. Germline lookup yields CDR1 SGHNT and CDR2 YENEEA. CDR3 bases: TGTGCCAGCAGCTTAGGCCGATTAGCGGCAAGCTCCTACAATGAGCAGTTCTTC. Translation: CASSLGRLAASSYNEQFF.

V and J are TRBV19 and TRBJ2-1, with 9 bases that match TRBD2. From germline, CDR1 is LNHDA and CDR2 SQIVND (reference sequence). With 3 bases clipped from V and 4 bases from J, the junction kept 7 bases outside the gene matches. This CDR3 has 16 amino acids. DNA of the CDR3: TGTGCCAGTAGTATTTGGGAGCTAGCGGGGTACAATGAGCAGTTCTTC. Translating gives CASSIWELAGYNEQFF.

The chain uses TRBV28 and TRBJ2-7; D unclear. Germline CDR1 and CDR2: MDHEN and SYDVKM. The CDR3 runs 12 residues. Trimming shortened V by 7 bases and J by 7 bases, and 14 bases separated the two germline ends. The CDR3, as DNA: TGTGCCAGCATGTCTTTATATCTTGAGCAGTACTTC. Its translation: CASMSLYLEQYF.

CDR3 protein: CASSLDRRVSSYEQYF. The CDR3 DNA follows: TGTGCCAGCAGCTTGGATCGTCGCGTCAGCTCCTACGAGCAGTACTTC. The chain uses TRBV5-4 and TRBJ2-5; D ambiguous. The assigned J gene may be wrong: the sequence end matches TRBJ2-7 better. Per germline, CDR1 SGHNT and CDR2 YYREEE (reference sequence). The CDR3 is 16 amino acids.

The V and J genes are TRBV7-9 and TRBJ1-2, with no clear D. CDR3 length equals 15 residues. The V gene lost 8 bases and the J gene lost 3 bases, with 19 bases spanning the gap. Per germline, CDR1 SEHNR and CDR2 FQNEAQ (reference sequence). The CDR3 loop is CASHPGQEPHYGYTF. The CDR3 nucleotides read TGTGCCAGCCACCCGGGTCAGGAACCACACTATGGCTACACCTTC.